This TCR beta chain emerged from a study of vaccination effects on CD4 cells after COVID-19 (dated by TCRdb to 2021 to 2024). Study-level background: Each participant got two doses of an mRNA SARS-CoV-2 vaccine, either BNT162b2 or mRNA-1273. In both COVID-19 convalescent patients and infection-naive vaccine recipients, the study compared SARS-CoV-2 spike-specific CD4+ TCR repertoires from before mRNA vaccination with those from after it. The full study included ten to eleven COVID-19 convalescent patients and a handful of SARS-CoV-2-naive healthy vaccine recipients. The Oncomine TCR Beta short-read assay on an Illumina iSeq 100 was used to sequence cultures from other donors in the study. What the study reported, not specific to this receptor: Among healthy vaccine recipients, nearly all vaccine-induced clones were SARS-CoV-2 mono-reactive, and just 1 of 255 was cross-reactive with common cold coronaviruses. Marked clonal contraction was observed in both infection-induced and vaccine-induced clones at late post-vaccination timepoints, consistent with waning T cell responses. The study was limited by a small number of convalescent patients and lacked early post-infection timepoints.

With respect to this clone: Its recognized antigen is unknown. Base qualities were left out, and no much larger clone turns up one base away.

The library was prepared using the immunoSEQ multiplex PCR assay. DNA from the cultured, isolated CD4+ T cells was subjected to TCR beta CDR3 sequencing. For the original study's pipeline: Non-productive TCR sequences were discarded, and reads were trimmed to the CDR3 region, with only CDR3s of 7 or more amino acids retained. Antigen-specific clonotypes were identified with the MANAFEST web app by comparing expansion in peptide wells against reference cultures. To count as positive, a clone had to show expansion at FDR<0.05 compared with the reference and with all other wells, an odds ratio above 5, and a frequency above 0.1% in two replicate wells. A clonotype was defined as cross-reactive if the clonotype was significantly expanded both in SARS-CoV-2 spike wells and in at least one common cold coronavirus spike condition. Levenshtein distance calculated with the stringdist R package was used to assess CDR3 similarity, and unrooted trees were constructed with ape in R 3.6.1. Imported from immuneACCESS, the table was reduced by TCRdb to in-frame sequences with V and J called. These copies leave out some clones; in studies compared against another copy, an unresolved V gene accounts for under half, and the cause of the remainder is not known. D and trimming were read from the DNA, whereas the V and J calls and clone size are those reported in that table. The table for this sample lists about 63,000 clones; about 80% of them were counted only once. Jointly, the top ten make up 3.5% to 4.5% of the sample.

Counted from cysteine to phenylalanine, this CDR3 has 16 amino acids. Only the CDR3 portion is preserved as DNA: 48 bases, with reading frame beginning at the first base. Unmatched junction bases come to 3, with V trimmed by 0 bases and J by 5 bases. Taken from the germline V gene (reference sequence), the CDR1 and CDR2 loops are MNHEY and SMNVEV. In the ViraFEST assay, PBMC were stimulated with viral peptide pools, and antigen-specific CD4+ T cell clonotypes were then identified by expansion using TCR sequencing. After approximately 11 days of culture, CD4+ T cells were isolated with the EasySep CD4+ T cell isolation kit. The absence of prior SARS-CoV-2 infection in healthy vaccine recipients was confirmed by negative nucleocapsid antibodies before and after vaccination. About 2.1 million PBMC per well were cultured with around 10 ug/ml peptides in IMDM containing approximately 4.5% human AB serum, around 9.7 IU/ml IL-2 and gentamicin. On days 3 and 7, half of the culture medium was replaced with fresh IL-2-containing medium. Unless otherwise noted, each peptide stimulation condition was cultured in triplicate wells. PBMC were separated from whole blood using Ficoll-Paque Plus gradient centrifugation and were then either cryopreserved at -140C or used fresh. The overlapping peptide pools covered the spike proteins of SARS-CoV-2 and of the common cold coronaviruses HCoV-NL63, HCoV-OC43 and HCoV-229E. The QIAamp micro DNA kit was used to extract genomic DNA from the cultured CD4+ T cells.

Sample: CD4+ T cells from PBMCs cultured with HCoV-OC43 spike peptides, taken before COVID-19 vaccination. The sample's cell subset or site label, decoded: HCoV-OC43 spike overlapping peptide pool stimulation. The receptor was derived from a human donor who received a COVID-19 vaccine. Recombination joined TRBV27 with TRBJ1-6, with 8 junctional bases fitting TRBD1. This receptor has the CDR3 CASSLSQGANNSPLHF. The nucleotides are TGTGCCAGCAGTTTATCGCAGGGGGCTAATAATTCACCCCTCCACTTT.